The 19 T cell receptor beta chains given below trace back to one sample, sequenced in a study of Graves' ophthalmopathy and Graves' hyperthyroidism. The TCR beta CDR3 regions underwent amplification from RNA transcripts. Following a first-round RT-PCR that used HTBI primers, a second-round multiplex PCR was carried out. TCRdb processed the multiplex PCR reads anew with MiXCR; each CDR3 protein has one entry. The repertoire holds around 670,000 distinct CDR3 sequences, with 40% as singletons. The source material was peripheral blood. Receptors were obtained from an adult man with Graves' ophthalmopathy.

The V call is TRBV6-2 or TRBV6-3, the J call TRBJ2-7; D is undetermined. The CDR3 sequence is 13 residues long. V lost 2 bases and J lost 1, with 6 bases in between. Germline CDR1 and CDR2: MNHEY and SVGEGT. DNA for the CDR3: TGTGCCAGCAGTTACGGGGAATCCTACGAGCAGTACTTC. Its protein is CASSYGESYEQYF.

Concerning this clonotype itself: One end of the junction does not line up with germline, which may come from a read error. The chain links TRBV24-1 to TRBJ1-5; D perhaps matches TRBD1 (5 bases). Per the germline V gene, CDR1 is KGHDR and CDR2 is SFDVKD. The CDR3 length is 15 residues. CDR3 loop: CASSYGGYSNQPQHF. CDR3 nucleotides: TGTGCCAGCAGTTACGGGGGATATAGCAATCAGCCCCAGCATTTT.

This clonotype was counted many times. The chain couples TRBV7-9 to TRBJ2-6, with D possibly matching TRBD1 (6 bases). Germline V gene lookup returns CDR1 SEHNR and CDR2 FQNEAQ (reference sequence). Trimming shortened V by 1 base and J by 0 bases, and 13 bases separated the two germline ends. The CDR3 extends over 18 amino acids. Written as DNA, the CDR3 is TGTGCCAGCAGCTTAGGGGTGGGGGCGACCTCTGGGGCCAACGTCCTGACTTTC. Translating gives CASSLGVGATSGANVLTF.

This clonotype was counted a few times. The V and J genes are TRBV20-1 and TRBJ2-5; 10 bases match TRBD2. Looked up from germline, CDR1 is DFQATT and CDR2 is SNEGSKA (reference sequence). This CDR3 contains 15 residues. V trimming: 4 bases; J trimming: 1 base; junction bases outside the gene matches: 6. DNA for the CDR3: TGCAGTGCTACAGACGGACTAGCGGTCCAAGAGACCCAGTACTTC. Amino acid sequence: CSATDGLAVQETQYF.

This clonotype was detected a few times. The chain combines TRBV7-9 with TRBJ1-4, with 8 bases fitting TRBD1. The CDR3 extends over 18 amino acids. The V segment lost 5 bases and the J segment 1 base; nucleotides outside the gene matches: 12. CDR1 SEHNR and CDR2 FQNEAQ come from the germline V gene (reference sequence). CDR3 in amino acids: CASSLSGTGSVTNEKLFF. CDR3 coding DNA: TGTGCCAGCAGCCTTTCCGGGACAGGCTCTGTAACTAATGAAAAACTGTTTTTT.

The chain recombines TRBV5-1 with TRBJ2-7; D tentatively reads TRBD1 or TRBD2 (7 bases each). CDR1 and CDR2 from the germline V gene are SGHRS and YFSETQ. This CDR3 spans 13 amino acids. Trimming stripped 2 bases from V and 6 bases from J, with 12 bases between. CDR3 nucleotide sequence: TGCGCCAGCAGCTTCAGGGGGGGGGGCGAGCAGTACTTC. It specifies CASSFRGGGEQYF.

This clonotype showed up just a few times. The rearrangement joins TRBV10-3 to TRBJ2-2; D not resolved. CDR1 is ENHRY, CDR2 SYGVKD, per germline. V shed 8 bases and J shed 2 bases, with 12 bases lying between them. This CDR3 has 14 residues. CDR3 DNA sequence: TGTGCCATCGGTACTAACAGCAACACCGGGGAGCTGTTTTTT. Residues: CAIGTNSNTGELFF.

This clonotype was seen more than once but under ten times. The chain links TRBV3-1 to TRBJ1-2, with TRBD1 as a possible D gene (5 bases). CDR3 size: 15 residues. Germline CDR1 reads LGHDT; CDR2 reads YNNKEL (reference sequence). Trimming left V 1 base short and J 4 bases short, with 13 bases between. The CDR3: CASSQGRGEGYGYTF. In nucleotides, the CDR3 is TGTGCCAGCAGCCAAGGAAGGGGCGAGGGCTATGGCTACACCTTC.

This clonotype came up many times. This chain joins TRBV29-1 and TRBJ2-5; TRBD1 matches 8 bases. Germline CDR1 reads SQVTM; CDR2 reads ANQGSEA. This CDR3 comprises 13 residues. V was pared by 6 bases and J by 3 bases, with 6 bases of the junction left unmatched. The CDR3 nucleotides are TGCAGCGTCGCAGGGGGCGGGAAAGAGACCCAGTACTTC. Translated, it gives CSVAGGGKETQYF.

This rearrangement joins TRBV25-1 to TRBJ2-5; 7 bases line up with TRBD2. V shed 2 bases and J 5 bases; nucleotides not matched to a gene: 5. The CDR3 covers 14 residues. The germline gives CDR1 MGHDK, CDR2 SYGVNS. The CDR3 protein is CASSELAGEETQYF. CDR3 DNA: TGTGCCAGCAGTGAACTTGCGGGGGAGGAGACCCAGTACTTC.

This clonotype was detected a few times. CDR3 DNA sequence: TGTGCCAGTATCAAAAGGACGAACACCGGGGAGCTGTTTTTT. It translates to CASIKRTNTGELFF. The chain joins TRBV19 to TRBJ2-2; D is unresolved. From germline, CDR1 is LNHDA and CDR2 SQIVND (reference sequence). This CDR3 is built from 14 residues. The ends were cut back, 7 bases at V and 0 bases at J, with 9 bases in the middle.

V gene TRBV12-3 or TRBV12-4 combines with J gene TRBJ2-7, with 7 bases lining up with TRBD1. This CDR3 spans 14 amino acids. The V segment lost 6 bases and the J segment 4 bases; nucleotides outside the gene matches: 9. The CDR3 reads CASRTGTDRYEQYF. CDR3 sequence (DNA): TGTGCCAGCAGAACCGGGACAGACCGATACGAGCAGTACTTC.

This clonotype was seen only a few times. J is TRBJ2-7 and V is TRBV4-2; TRBD2 aligns across 10 bases. Germline CDR1 LGHNA, CDR2 YNFKEQ. Trimming removed 0 bases from V and 4 bases from J; junction bases left unmatched: 6. This CDR3 region has 16 residues. The CDR3: CASSQDGAGGPYEQYF. CDR3 coding DNA: TGTGCCAGCAGCCAAGACGGAGCGGGAGGGCCGTACGAGCAGTACTTC.

This clonotype came up many times. V and J are TRBV29-1 and TRBJ1-2; no clear D. The germline V gene encodes CDR1 SQVTM and CDR2 ANQGSEA. V gave up 2 bases and J gave up 8 bases, with 6 bases separating them. The CDR3 loop spans 10 amino acids. For the CDR3, the DNA is TGCAGCGTTGAATTAAACGGCTACACCTTC. Translated: CSVELNGYTF.

In the case of this clonotype: A read error may produce the germline difference seen at one junction end. V gene TRBV19 combines with J gene TRBJ1-2; D might be TRBD1 (5 bases). This CDR3 is 15 amino acids long. Germline V gene lookup returns CDR1 LNHDA and CDR2 SQIVND (reference sequence). The CDR3 sequence: CAGRPNGGTSYGYTF. CDR3 bases: TGTGCCGGTAGACCTAACGGGGGAACCTCCTATGGCTACACCTTC.

This clonotype was observed a handful of times. This sequence joins TRBV20-1 and TRBJ2-5; possible D gene TRBD2, 6 bases. CDR1 and CDR2 (germline): DFQATT, SNEGSKA (reference sequence). This CDR3 region has 14 residues. Trimming removed 3 bases from V and 1 base from J, with 12 bases in between. CDR3 loop: CSASGDWSQETQYF. In DNA, the CDR3 is TGCAGTGCTAGCGGGGACTGGAGCCAAGAGACCCAGTACTTC.

The V gene is TRBV7-2, the J gene TRBJ2-5; D may be TRBD1 (6 bases). Per germline, CDR1 SGHTA and CDR2 FQGNSA. The CDR3 runs 14 residues. V dropped 5 bases and J dropped 6 bases, with 16 bases sitting between them. As DNA, the CDR3 is TGTGCCAGCAGCCAAGTGGCAGGGGCAAAGACCCAGTACTTC. Residues: CASSQVAGAKTQYF. Full variable domain (rest looked up from reference TRBV7-2 and TRBJ2-5): GAGVSQSPSNKVTEKGKDVELRCDPISGHTALYWYRQSLGQGLEFLIYFQGNSAPDKSGLPSDRFSAERTGGSVSTLTIQRTQQEDSAVYLCASSQVAGAKTQYFGPGTRLLVL.

This chain uses TRBV2 with TRBJ2-5; D could derive from TRBD1 or TRBD2 (6 bases each). The CDR3 contains 16 residues. V lost 6 bases, J lost 2 bases, and 19 bases lay in between. Germline lookup yields CDR1 SNHLY and CDR2 FYNNEI. The CDR3 protein is CASSAVPLGGQETQYF. The CDR3 nucleotides read TGTGCCAGCAGCGCTGTACCATTAGGGGGGCAAGAGACCCAGTACTTC.

A single count supports this clonotype. The CDR3 here is CAIRGPGGQETQYF. CDR3 in DNA: TGTGCCATCAGGGGCCCCGGGGGGCAAGAGACCCAGTACTTC. The V call is TRBV10-3, the J call TRBJ2-5; 7 bases align to TRBD2. Looked up from germline, CDR1 is ENHRY and CDR2 is SYGVKD. The CDR3 has 14 residues. V shed 6 bases and J 2 bases; nucleotides not matched to a gene: 6.